The T cell receptor beta chain under discussion was sequenced for a study of low-dose radiotherapy and immunotherapy resistance in tumors. Study-wide context: 1 Gy per fraction was delivered to Cohort 2 every two weeks, for 13 Gy total over 26 weeks. Every two weeks patients got nivolumab 240 mg flat dose, plus ipilimumab 1 mg/kg every six weeks, intravenously. Once cycle 1 day 1 began, patients took oral aspirin 300 mg daily for four cycles.

Both TCRalpha and TCRbeta chains were reverse transcribed with V-gene-specific primers. TCR amplification used 15 to 20 PCR cycles, a constant-region primer and a V-primer adapter. One entry per CDR3 protein, called by TCRdb with MiXCR from the reads. The sample yields about 39,000 distinct CDR3 sequences, roughly a third seen once. Trimming cost V 0 bases and J 6 bases, with 12 bases left between them. Per the germline V gene, CDR1 is KGHSH and CDR2 is LQKENI. The CDR3 consists of 14 residues. Indicated time point: before trial treatment. It was nivolumab, ipilimumab, aspirin, low-dose cyclophosphamide and low-dose radiotherapy that donors received.

This rearrangement joins TRBV18 to TRBJ2-7, with D unresolved. The sequences come from PBMCs, collected before treatment. The receptor was derived from a male donor with gallbladder cancer. The CDR3 nucleotides read TGTGCCAGCTCACCACCGGAAGCCTCCGGCGAGCAGTACTTC. Its protein product is CASSPPEASGEQYF.